This T cell receptor beta chain was recovered during a study of blood T cell repertoires in COVID-19. Background on the study: The United States, Italy and Spain were the sources of the acute and convalescent COVID-19 samples. PBMCs, B-cell-depleted T cells, or T cells were the source of the cDNA or gDNA that made up the material.

Germline lookup yields CDR1 MNHEY and CDR2 SVGAGI. CDR3 length: 13 amino acids. Between the trimmed V and J ends, which lost 5 bases and 11 bases, there was a span of 18 bases. In the source study's methods: Nucleated cell counts were estimated from reference gene primer amplification. Clones were read by immunoSEQ multiplex PCR, and TCRdb kept only the in-frame ones, dropping some. For V, J and clone size, that table is used; D and trimming come from the DNA. The data contain roughly 200,000 clones, around 80% of them singletons. J is TRBJ1-2 and V is TRBV6-5; no clear D gene. The sequenced sample consisted of peripheral blood. The clonotype was recovered from a woman between 65 and 79 years old with acute or convalescent COVID-19. DNA for the CDR3: TGTGCCAGCAGTCCCGGAAAGGGAGGAAGATACACCTTC. This encodes CASSPGKGGRYTF.